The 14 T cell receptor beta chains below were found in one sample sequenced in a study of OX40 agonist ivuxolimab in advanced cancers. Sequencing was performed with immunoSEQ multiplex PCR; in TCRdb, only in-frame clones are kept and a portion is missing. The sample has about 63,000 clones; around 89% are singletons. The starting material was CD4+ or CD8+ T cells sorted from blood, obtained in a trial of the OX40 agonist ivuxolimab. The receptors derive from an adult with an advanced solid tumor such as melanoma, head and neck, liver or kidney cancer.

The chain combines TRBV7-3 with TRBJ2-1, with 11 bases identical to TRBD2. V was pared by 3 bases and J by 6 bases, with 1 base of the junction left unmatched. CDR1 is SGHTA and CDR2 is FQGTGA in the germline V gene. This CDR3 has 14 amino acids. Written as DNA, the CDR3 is TGTGCCAGCAGCTTTAGCGGGAGGGCCAATGAGCAGTTCTTC. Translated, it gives CASSFSGRANEQFF.

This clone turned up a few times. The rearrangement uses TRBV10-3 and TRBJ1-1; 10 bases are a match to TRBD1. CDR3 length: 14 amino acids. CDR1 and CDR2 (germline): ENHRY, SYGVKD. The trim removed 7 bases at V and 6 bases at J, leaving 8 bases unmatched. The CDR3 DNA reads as TGTGCCATCAACCGGGACAGGGGATACGCTGAAGCTTTCTTT. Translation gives CAINRDRGYAEAFF.

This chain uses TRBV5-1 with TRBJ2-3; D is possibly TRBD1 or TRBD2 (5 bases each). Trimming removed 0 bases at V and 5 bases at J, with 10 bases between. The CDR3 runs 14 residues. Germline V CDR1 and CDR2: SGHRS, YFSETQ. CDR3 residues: CASSLVSGRDTQYF. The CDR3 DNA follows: TGCGCCAGCAGCTTGGTTTCAGGGAGAGATACGCAGTATTTT.

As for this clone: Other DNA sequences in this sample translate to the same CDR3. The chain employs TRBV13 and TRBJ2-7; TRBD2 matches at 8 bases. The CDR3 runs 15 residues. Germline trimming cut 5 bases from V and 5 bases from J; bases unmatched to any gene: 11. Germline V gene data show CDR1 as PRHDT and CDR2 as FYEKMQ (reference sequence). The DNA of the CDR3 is TGTGCCAGCAGCCTCGGGACTAGAGTAATTCACGAGCAGTACTTC. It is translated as CASSLGTRVIHEQYF.

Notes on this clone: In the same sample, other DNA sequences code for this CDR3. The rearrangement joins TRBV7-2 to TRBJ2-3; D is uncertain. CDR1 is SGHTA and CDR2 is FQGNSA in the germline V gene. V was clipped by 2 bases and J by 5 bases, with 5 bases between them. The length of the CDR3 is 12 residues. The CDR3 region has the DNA TGTGCCAGCAGCTTAAGTGTAGATACGCAGTATTTT. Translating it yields CASSLSVDTQYF.

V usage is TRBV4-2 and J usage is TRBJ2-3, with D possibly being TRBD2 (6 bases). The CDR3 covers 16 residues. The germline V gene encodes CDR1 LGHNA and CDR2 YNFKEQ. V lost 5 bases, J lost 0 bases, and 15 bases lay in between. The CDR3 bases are TGTGCCAGCAGCGACACTGGCGGGATGAGCACAGATACGCAGTATTTT. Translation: CASSDTGGMSTDTQYF.

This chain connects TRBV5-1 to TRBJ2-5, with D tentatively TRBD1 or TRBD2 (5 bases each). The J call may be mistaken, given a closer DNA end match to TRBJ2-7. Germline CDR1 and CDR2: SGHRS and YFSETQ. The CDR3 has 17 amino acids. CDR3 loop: CASSFNPISDGTGEQYF. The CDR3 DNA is TGCGCCAGCAGCTTCAACCCTATCTCGGACGGGACCGGCGAGCAGTACTTC.

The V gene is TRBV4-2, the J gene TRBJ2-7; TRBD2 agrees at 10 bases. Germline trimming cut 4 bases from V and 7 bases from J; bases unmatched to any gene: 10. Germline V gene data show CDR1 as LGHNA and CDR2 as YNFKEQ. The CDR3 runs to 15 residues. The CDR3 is CASSLQAGGPSEQYF. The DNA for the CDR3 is TGTGCCAGCAGCCTCCAAGCGGGAGGGCCGAGTGAGCAGTACTTC.

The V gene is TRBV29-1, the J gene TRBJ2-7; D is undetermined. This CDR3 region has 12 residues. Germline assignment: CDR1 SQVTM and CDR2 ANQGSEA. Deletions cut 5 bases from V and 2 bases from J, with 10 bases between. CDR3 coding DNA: TGCAGCGTTAAGACACAGACCTACGAGCAGTACTTC. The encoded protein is CSVKTQTYEQYF.

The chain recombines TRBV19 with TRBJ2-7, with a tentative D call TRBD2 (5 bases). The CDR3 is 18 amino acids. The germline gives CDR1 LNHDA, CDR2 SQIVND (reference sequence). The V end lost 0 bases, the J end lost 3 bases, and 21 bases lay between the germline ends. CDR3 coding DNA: TGTGCCAGTAGTATAGATAGCATATGGGGAGCGGAGAGCTACGAGCAGTACTTC. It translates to CASSIDSIWGAESYEQYF.

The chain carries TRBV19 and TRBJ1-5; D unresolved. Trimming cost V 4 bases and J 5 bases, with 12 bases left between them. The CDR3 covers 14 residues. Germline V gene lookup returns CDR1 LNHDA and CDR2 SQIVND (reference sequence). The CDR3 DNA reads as TGTGCCAGTAGTAAAGCGAAGGTCGATCAGCCCCAGCATTTT. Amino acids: CASSKAKVDQPQHF.

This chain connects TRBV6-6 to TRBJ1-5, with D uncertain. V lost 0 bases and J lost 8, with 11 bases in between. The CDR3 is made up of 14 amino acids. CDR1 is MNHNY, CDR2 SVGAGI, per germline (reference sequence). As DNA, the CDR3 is TGTGCCAGCAGTTACTCGAGTCTAGCCGAGCCCCAGCATTTT. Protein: CASSYSSLAEPQHF.

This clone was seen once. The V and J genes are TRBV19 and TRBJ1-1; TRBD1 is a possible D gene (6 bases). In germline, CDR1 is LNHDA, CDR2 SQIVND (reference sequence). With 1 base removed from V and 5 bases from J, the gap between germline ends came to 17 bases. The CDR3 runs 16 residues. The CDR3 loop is CASSIGATGRGTEAFF. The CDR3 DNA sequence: TGTGCCAGTAGTATAGGGGCAACAGGGCGGGGAACTGAAGCTTTCTTT. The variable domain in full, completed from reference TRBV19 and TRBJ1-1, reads DGGITQSPKYLFRKEGQNVTLSCEQNLNHDAMYWYRQDPGQGLRLIYYSQIVNDFQKGDIAEGYSVSREKKESFPLTVTSAQKNPTAFYLCASSIGATGRGTEAFFGQGTRLTVV.

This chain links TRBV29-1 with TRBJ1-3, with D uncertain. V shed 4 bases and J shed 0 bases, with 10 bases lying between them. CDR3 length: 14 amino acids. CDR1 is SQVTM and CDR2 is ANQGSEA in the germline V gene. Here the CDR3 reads CSVAMESSGNTIYF. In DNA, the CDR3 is TGCAGCGTTGCGATGGAAAGCTCTGGAAACACCATATATTTT.